This T cell receptor (beta chain) emerged from a study of neurological immune-mediated disorders. By share, this clonotype counts as medium-sized. Noted time point: longitudinal time-point 3. Each CDR3 protein gets one entry after TCRdb re-called the 5' RACE reads with MiXCR. Of fewer than 50,000 distinct CDR3 sequences listed, approximately 12% were seen once; the top ten hold about an eighth. This CDR3 has 13 residues. The ends were cut back, 10 bases at V and 2 bases at J, with 11 bases in the middle. The germline V gene has CDR1 SGHAT and CDR2 FQDESV (reference sequence). The receptor comes from a man aged 30 to 45 in good health. Source material: PBMCs. V usage is TRBV11-1 and J usage is TRBJ2-2; no reliable D call. The CDR3 reads CATSRSNTGELFF. In DNA, the CDR3 is TGTGCCACCTCACGCTCCAACACCGGGGAGCTGTTTTTT.